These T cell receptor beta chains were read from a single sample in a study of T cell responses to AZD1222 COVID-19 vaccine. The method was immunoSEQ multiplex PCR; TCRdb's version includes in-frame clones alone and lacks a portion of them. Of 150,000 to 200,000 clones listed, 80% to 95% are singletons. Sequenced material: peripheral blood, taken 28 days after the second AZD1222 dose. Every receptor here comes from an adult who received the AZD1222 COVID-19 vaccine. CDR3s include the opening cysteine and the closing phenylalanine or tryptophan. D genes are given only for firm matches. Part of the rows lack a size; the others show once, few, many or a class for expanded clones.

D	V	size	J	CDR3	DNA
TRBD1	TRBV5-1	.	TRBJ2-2	CASSPRQGGGELFF	TGCGCCAGCAGCCCTAGACAGGGCGGCGGGGAGCTGTTTTTT
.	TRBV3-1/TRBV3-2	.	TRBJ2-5	CASSQDSRGAETQYF	TGTGCCAGCAGCCAAGATAGCCGGGGGGCGGAGACCCAGTACTTC
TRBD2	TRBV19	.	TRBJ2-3	CASSGLAVFTDTQYF	TGTGCCAGTAGTGGACTAGCGGTTTTCACAGATACGCAGTATTTT
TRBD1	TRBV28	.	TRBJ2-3	CASRTGGGTQYF	TGTGCCAGCAGAACAGGGGGAGGTACGCAGTATTTT
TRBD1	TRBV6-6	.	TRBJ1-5	CASTDGGQGIQPQHF	TGTGCCAGCACCGACGGGGGACAGGGGATTCAGCCCCAGCATTTT
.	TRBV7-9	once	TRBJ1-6	CASSLDIISYNSPLHF	TGTGCCAGCAGCTTAGATATCATCTCCTATAATTCACCCCTCCACTTT
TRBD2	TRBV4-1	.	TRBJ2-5	CASSQGLAGETQYF	TGCGCCAGCAGCCAAGGACTAGCGGGAGAGACCCAGTACTTC
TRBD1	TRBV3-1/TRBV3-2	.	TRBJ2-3	CASSQAAGTGGSDTQYF	TGTGCCAGCAGCCAAGCCGCGGGGACAGGGGGCTCAGATACGCAGTATTTT
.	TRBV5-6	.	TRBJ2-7	CASSRPLMWGYEQYF	TGTGCCAGCAGCCGACCTTTGATGTGGGGCTACGAGCAGTACTTC
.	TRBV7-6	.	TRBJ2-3	CASSLTFVGGRDTQYF	TGTGCCAGCAGCTTGACCTTTGTGGGGGGAAGAGATACGCAGTATTTT
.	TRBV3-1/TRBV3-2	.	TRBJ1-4	CASSPWGNNEKLFF	TGTGCCAGCAGCCCCTGGGGGAATAATGAAAAACTGTTTTTT
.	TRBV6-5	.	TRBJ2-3	CASSDQTDTQYF	TGTGCCAGCAGCGACCAGACTGATACGCAGTATTTT
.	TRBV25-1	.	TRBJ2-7	CASSVSSSSYEQYF	TGTGCCAGCAGTGTGTCGTCTAGCTCCTACGAGCAGTACTTC
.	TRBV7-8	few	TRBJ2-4	CASSPRGREAKNIQYF	TGTGCCAGCAGCCCCCGAGGAAGGGAGGCCAAAAACATTCAGTACTTC
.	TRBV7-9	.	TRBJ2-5	CASSLGGGSAETQYF	TGTGCCAGCAGCTTAGGAGGGGGGAGTGCGGAGACCCAGTACTTC
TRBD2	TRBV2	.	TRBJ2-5	CASTMTGLTSGGTQYF	TGTGCCAGCACCATGACTGGGCTGACTAGCGGGGGGACCCAGTACTTC
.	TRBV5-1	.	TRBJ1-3	CASSLITGLGNTIYF	TGCGCCAGCAGCTTGATTACAGGGTTAGGAAACACCATATATTTT
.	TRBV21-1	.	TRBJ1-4	CASSRAWRSGNEKLFF	TGTGCCAGCAGTCGGGCCTGGCGAAGTGGTAATGAAAAACTGTTTTTT
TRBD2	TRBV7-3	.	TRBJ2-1	CASSLVAGGPEVVYNEQFF	TGTGCCAGCAGCTTGGTAGCGGGAGGGCCCGAGGTGGTTTACAATGAGCAGTTCTTC
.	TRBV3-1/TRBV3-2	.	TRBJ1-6	CASSQFPGGSLPSPLHF	TGTGCCAGCAGCCAGTTCCCTGGGGGGAGTTTGCCTTCACCCCTCCACTTT
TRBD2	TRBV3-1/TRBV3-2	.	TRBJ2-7	CASSQGLAGGLSYEQYF	TGTGCCAGCAGCCAAGGGCTAGCGGGGGGCCTCTCCTACGAGCAGTACTTC
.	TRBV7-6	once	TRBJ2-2	CASSPTFLNTGELFF	TGTGCCAGCAGCCCGACCTTCCTAAACACCGGGGAGCTGTTTTTT
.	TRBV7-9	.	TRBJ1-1	CASSLVAGNTEAFF	TGTGCCAGCAGCTTAGTAGCAGGGAACACTGAAGCTTTCTTT
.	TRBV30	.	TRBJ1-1	CAWYRPERPWGFF	TGTGCCTGGTACCGTCCAGAAAGGCCCTGGGGTTTCTTT
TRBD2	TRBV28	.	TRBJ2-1	CASSTLAGGSYNEQFF	TGTGCCAGCAGTACCTTAGCGGGAGGGTCCTACAATGAGCAGTTCTTC
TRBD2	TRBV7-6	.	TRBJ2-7	CASSPSGIVSYEQYF	TGTGCCAGCAGCCCTAGCGGGATCGTAAGCTACGAGCAGTACTTC
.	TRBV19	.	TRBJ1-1	CASIATRTANMNTEAFF	TGTGCCAGTATCGCTACTCGTACAGCCAACATGAACACTGAAGCTTTCTTT
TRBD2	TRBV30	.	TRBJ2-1	CAWSRVAGVIEQFF	TGTGCCTGGAGCAGGGTAGCGGGAGTGATAGAGCAGTTCTTC
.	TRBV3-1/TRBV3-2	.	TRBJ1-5	CASSRALYQPQHF	TGTGCCAGCAGCCGGGCCCTATATCAGCCCCAGCATTTT
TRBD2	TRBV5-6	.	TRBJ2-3	CASSLIRGGGTDTQYF	TGTGCCAGCAGCTTGATTAGGGGCGGGGGGACAGATACGCAGTATTTT
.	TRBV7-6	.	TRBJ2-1	CASSPGGTYNEQFF	TGTGCCAGCAGCCCAGGCGGGACCTACAATGAGCAGTTCTTC
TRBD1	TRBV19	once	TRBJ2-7	CASSIAWTGGSEQYF	TGTGCCAGTAGTATCGCTTGGACAGGGGGGAGCGAGCAGTACTTC